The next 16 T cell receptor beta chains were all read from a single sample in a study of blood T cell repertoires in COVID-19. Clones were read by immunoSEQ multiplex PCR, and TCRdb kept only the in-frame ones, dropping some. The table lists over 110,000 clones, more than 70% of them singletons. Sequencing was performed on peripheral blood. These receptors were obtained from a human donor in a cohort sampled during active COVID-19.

CDR3 bases: TGTGCCAGCAGCCCGGACAGGGGTGGCAACATTCAGTACTTC. Translated, it gives CASSPDRGGNIQYF. The chain employs TRBV5-4 and TRBJ2-4; 9 bases are shared with TRBD1. V lost 4 bases and J lost 7; bases outside the gene matches: 6. The germline gives CDR1 SGHNT, CDR2 YYREEE (reference sequence). The CDR3 consists of 14 residues.

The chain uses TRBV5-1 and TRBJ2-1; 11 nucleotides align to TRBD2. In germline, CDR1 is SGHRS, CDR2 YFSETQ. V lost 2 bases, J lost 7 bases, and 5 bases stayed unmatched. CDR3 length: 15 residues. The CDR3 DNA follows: TGCGCCAGCAGCTTTTTTAGCGGGGGGGCGAATGAGCAGTTCTTC. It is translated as CASSFFSGGANEQFF.

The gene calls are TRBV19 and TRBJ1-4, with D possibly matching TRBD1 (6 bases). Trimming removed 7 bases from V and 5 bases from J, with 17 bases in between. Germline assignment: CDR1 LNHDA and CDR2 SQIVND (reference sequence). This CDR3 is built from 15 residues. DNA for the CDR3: TGTGCCAGTACCTACACCCGGACAGTAAATGAAAAACTGTTTTTT. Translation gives CASTYTRTVNEKLFF.

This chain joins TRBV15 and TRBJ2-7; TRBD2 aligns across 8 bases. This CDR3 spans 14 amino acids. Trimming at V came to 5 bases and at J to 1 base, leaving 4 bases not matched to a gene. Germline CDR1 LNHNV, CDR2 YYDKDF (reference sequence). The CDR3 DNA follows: TGTGCCACCAGCCTTGAGCGGGGGTCCTACGAGCAGTACTTC. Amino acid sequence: CATSLERGSYEQYF. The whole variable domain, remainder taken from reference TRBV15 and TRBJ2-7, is DAMVIQNPRYQVTQFGKPVTLSCSQTLNHNVMYWYQQKSSQAPKLLFHYYDKDFNNEADTPDNFQSRRPNTSFCFLDIRSPGLGDTAMYLCATSLERGSYEQYFGPGTRLTVT.

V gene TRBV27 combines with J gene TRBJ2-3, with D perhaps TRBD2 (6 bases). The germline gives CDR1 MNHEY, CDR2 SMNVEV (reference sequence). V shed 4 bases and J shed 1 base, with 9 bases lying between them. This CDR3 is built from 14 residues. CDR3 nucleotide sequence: TGTGCCAGCAGTTCAACGGGGGGCACAGATACGCAGTATTTT. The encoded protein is CASSSTGGTDTQYF.

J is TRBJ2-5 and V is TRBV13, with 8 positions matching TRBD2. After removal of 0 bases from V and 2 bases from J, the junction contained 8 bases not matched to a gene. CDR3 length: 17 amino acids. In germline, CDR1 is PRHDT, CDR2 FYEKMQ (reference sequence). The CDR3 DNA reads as TGTGCCAGCAGCTTAGGGATCAGCGGGGGTCTTCAAGAGACCCAGTACTTC. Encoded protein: CASSLGISGGLQETQYF.

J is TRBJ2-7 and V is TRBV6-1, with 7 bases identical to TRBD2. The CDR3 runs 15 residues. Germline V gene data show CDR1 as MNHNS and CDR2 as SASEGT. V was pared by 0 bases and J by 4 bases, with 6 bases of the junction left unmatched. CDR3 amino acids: CASSEALQGGYEQYF. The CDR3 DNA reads TGTGCCAGCAGTGAAGCGCTCCAGGGAGGGTACGAGCAGTACTTC.

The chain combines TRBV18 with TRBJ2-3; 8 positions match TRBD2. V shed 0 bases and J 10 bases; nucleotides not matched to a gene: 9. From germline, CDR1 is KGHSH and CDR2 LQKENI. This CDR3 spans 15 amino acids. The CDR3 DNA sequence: TGTGCCAGCTCACCACCCGCGGGGGGCTTTTCTGCGCAGTATTTT. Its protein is CASSPPAGGFSAQYF.

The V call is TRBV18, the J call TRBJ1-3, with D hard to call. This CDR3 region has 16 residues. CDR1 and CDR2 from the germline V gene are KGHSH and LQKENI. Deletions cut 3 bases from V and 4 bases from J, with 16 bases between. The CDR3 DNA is TGTGCCAGCTCACCGGGAGAAGGGATCGTAGGAAACACCATATATTTT. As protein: CASSPGEGIVGNTIYF.

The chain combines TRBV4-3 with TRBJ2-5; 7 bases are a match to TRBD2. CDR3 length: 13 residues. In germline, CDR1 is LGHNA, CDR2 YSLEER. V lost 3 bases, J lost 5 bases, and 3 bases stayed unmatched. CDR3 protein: CASSQVTSETQYF. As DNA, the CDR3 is TGCGCCAGCAGCCAGGTGACTAGCGAGACCCAGTACTTC.

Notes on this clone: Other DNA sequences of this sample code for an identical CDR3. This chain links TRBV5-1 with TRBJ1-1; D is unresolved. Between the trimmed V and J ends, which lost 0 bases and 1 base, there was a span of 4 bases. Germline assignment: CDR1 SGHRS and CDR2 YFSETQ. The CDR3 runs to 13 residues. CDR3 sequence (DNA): TGCGCCAGCAGCTTGGGAGAGAACACTGAAGCTTTCTTT. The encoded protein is CASSLGENTEAFF.

CDR3 sequence: CASSLDRGSTIYF. In DNA form, the CDR3 reads TGTGCCAGCAGCTTAGACAGGGGATCCACCATATATTTT. J is TRBJ1-3 and V is TRBV7-9; 7 nucleotides match TRBD1. J gave up 9 bases and V 1 base, and 3 bases lay outside the gene matches. Germline values: CDR1 SEHNR, CDR2 FQNEAQ (reference sequence). The CDR3 is made up of 13 amino acids. Based on the CDR3 plus reference TRBV7-9 and TRBJ1-3, the full variable domain is DTGVSQNPRHKITKRGQNVTFRCDPISEHNRLYWYRQTLGQGPEFLTYFQNEAQLEKSRLLSDRFSAERPKGSFSTLEIQRTEQGDSAMYLCASSLDRGSTIYFGEGSWLTVV.

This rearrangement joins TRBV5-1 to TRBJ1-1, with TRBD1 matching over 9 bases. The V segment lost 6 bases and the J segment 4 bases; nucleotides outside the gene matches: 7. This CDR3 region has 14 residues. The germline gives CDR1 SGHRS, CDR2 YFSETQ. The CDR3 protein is CASTGTGWGTEAFF. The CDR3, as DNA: TGCGCCAGCACCGGGACAGGGTGGGGCACTGAAGCTTTCTTT.

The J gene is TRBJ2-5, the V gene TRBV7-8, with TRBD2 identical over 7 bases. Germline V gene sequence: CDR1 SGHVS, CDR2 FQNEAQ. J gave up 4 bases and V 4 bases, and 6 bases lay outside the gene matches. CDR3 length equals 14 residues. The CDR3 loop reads CASSSWTRGETQYF. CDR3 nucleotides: TGTGCCAGCAGCTCTTGGACTAGAGGAGAGACCCAGTACTTC. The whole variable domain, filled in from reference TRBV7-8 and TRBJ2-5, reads GAGVSQSPRYKVAKRGQDVALRCDPISGHVSLFWYQQALGQGPEFLTYFQNEAQLDKSGLPSDRFFAERPEGSVSTLKIQRTQQEDSAVYLCASSSWTRGETQYFGPGTRLLVL.

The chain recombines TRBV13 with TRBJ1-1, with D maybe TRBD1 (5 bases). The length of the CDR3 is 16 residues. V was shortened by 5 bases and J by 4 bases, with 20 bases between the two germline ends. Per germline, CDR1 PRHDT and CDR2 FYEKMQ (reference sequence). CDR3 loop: CASSLLGAGIGTEAFF. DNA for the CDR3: TGTGCCAGCAGCCTTTTAGGGGCGGGGATTGGCACTGAAGCTTTCTTT.

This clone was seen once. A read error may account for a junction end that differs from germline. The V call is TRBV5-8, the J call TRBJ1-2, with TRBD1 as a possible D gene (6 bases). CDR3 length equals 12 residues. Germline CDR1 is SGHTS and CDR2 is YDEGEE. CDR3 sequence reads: CASSGTQGPVAF. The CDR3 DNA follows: TGTGCCAGCAGCGGGACACAGGGCCCCGTCGCCTTC.